The rows below give T cell receptor beta chains drawn from one sample of a study of cytotoxic CD8 clonotypes in ibrutinib-treated CLL. TCRdb keeps only in-frame clones here, not all; method: immunoSEQ multiplex PCR. The sample holds some 150,000 clones, around 77% seen once. The material was PBMCs, obtained after 12 months of ibrutinib treatment. The receptor source for this set is a human donor with chronic lymphocytic leukemia. Each CDR3 is given with its conserved first and last residue. The D gene is left open where the match is weak. Clone size is shown for a subset of rows, as once, few, many or a class of expanded clone.

>TRBV7-9|.|.|TRBJ2-3
CASRAPQSTDTQYF
TGTGCCAGCAGGGCCCCCCAGAGCACAGATACGCAGTATTTT
>TRBV6-5|.|.|TRBJ2-1
CASSPTVGEQFF
TGTGCCAGCAGCCCCACCGTGGGTGAGCAGTTCTTC
>TRBV7-7|TRBD1|.|TRBJ2-5
CASSRTGFQETQYF
TGTGCTAGCAGTAGGACAGGCTTCCAAGAGACCCAGTACTTC
>TRBV7-9|.|few|TRBJ1-1
CASSLQMNTEAFF
TGTGCCAGCAGCTTACAGATGAACACTGAAGCTTTCTTT
>TRBV9|TRBD1|.|TRBJ1-1
CASSRQGGGTEAFF
TGTGCCAGCAGCCGACAGGGTGGGGGCACTGAAGCTTTCTTT
>TRBV7-2|.|.|TRBJ1-6
CASSPGLESSPLHF
TGTGCCAGCAGCCCAGGGCTTGAGTCTTCACCCCTCCACTTT
>TRBV11-2|.|.|TRBJ2-7
CASSFIGGGDEQYF
TGTGCCAGCAGCTTCATAGGGGGGGGAGACGAGCAGTACTTC
>TRBV28|.|.|TRBJ1-1
CASSPRVLNTEAFF
TGTGCCAGCAGTCCGAGGGTTTTGAACACTGAAGCTTTCTTT
>TRBV10-3|TRBD1|.|TRBJ1-5
CATTDRGQPQHF
TGTGCCACCACCGACAGGGGCCAGCCCCAGCATTTT
>TRBV6-5|.|once|TRBJ2-7
CASSYEVSYEQYF
TGTGCCAGCAGTTATGAGGTCTCCTACGAGCAGTACTTC
>TRBV7-9|.|.|TRBJ1-5
CASSLVGGGNQPQHF
TGTGCCAGCAGCTTAGTCGGGGGCGGCAATCAGCCCCAGCATTTT
>TRBV5-1|.|.|TRBJ2-7
CASSLGGYEQYF
TGCGCCAGCAGCTTGGGGGGGTACGAGCAGTACTTC
>TRBV5-8|.|few|TRBJ1-2
CASRSRDGYTF
TGTGCCAGCAGATCAAGGGATGGCTACACCTTC
>TRBV2|TRBD1|.|TRBJ2-5
CASSEGQGPGLTQYF
TGTGCCAGCAGTGAAGGACAGGGACCCGGTCTGACCCAGTACTTC
>TRBV28|.|.|TRBJ2-7
CASNVQGYEQYF
TGTGCCAGCAACGTCCAGGGTTACGAGCAGTACTTC
>TRBV5-1|TRBD1|.|TRBJ2-5
CASRGTGGGETQYF
TGCGCCAGCAGAGGGACAGGGGGCGGGGAGACCCAGTACTTC
>TRBV28|TRBD1|few|TRBJ2-7
CASSRRDRVDEQYF
TGTGCCAGCAGCCGCCGGGACAGGGTCGACGAGCAGTACTTC
>TRBV11-3|.|.|TRBJ2-3
CASSPGADTQYF
TGTGCCAGCAGCCCCGGGGCCGATACGCAGTATTTT
>TRBV27|.|.|TRBJ1-4
CASSRNTDTEKLFF
TGTGCCAGCAGCCGCAACACTGATACGGAAAAACTGTTTTTT
>TRBV28|.|.|TRBJ1-2
CASSRQGNYGYTF
TGTGCCAGCAGCCGTCAGGGTAACTATGGCTACACCTTC
>TRBV28|TRBD1|few|TRBJ2-5
CASSRGTGRVAQYF
TGTGCCAGCTCCCGAGGGACAGGCCGTGTGGCCCAGTACTTC
>TRBV18|.|few|TRBJ1-2
CASSGAYSYTF
TGTGCCAGCTCAGGGGCGTATAGCTACACCTTC
>TRBV2|TRBD1|.|TRBJ1-6
CASSGTGRNSPLHF
TGTGCCAGCAGTGGGACAGGGAGGAATTCACCCCTCCACTTT
>TRBV14|.|.|TRBJ1-2
CASSRREADYGYTF
TGTGCCAGCAGCCGACGGGAAGCCGACTATGGCTACACCTTC
>TRBV4-2|.|.|TRBJ2-3
CASSQEVGKWGNTQYF
TGTGCCAGCAGCCAAGAAGTTGGGAAATGGGGGAATACGCAGTATTTT
>TRBV30|TRBD1|.|TRBJ2-7
CASVRQGSYEQYF
TGTGCCTCTGTTAGACAGGGCTCCTACGAGCAGTACTTC
>TRBV18|TRBD1|.|TRBJ2-2
CASSPGGQGFAGELFF
TGTGCCAGCTCACCAGGGGGACAGGGTTTCGCCGGGGAGCTGTTTTTT
>TRBV4-2|.|.|TRBJ1-2
CASSQITGYSGYTF
TGTGCCAGCAGCCAAATTACAGGGTATTCTGGCTACACCTTC
>TRBV2|.|few|TRBJ1-1
CASKGDTEAFF
TGTGCCAGCAAGGGCGACACTGAAGCTTTCTTT
>TRBV7-3|.|.|TRBJ2-3
CASSSGYTDTQYF
TGTGCCAGCAGCTCAGGGTACACAGATACGCAGTATTTT
>TRBV18|TRBD2|once|TRBJ2-1
CASSRQFGGGNNEQFF
TGTGCCAGCTCACGACAGTTTGGGGGAGGGAACAATGAGCAGTTCTTC
>TRBV11-2|.|.|TRBJ2-7
CASSLGGDSHEQYF
TGTGCCAGCAGCTTAGGTGGGGATTCCCACGAGCAGTACTTC
>TRBV6-5|TRBD1|.|TRBJ1-5
CASRSDRDGNQPQHF
TGTGCCAGCAGATCAGACAGGGATGGCAATCAGCCCCAGCATTTT
>TRBV19|.|.|TRBJ2-7
CASSQTQGYEQYF
TGTGCCAGTAGTCAGACACAGGGCTACGAGCAGTACTTC
>TRBV9|TRBD2|.|TRBJ2-2
CASSPGGLAGLVAGELFF
TGTGCCAGCAGCCCCGGGGGACTAGCGGGGCTGGTTGCCGGGGAGCTGTTTTTT
>TRBV7-2|.|.|TRBJ1-2
CASSLVSGGDGYTF
TGTGCCAGCAGCTTAGTTTCGGGGGGCGATGGCTACACCTTC
>TRBV5-4|.|once|TRBJ2-7
CATRGGATYEQYF
TGTGCCACACGAGGGGGGGCCACCTACGAGCAGTACTTC
>TRBV19|TRBD1|.|TRBJ1-2
CASSIEGQGLLGYTF
TGTGCCAGTAGTATTGAAGGACAGGGGCTCCTTGGCTACACCTTC
>TRBV28|.|.|TRBJ2-7
CASSLPGGDEQYF
TGTGCCAGCAGTTTACCCGGGGGAGACGAGCAGTACTTC
>TRBV6-5|.|once|TRBJ1-3
CATITGAGGNTIYF
TGTGCGACAATAACCGGGGCAGGGGGAAACACCATATATTTT
>TRBV6-4|.|.|TRBJ1-4
CASSSISTNEKLFF
TGTGCCAGCAGTTCTATCTCAACTAATGAAAAACTGTTTTTT
>TRBV28|.|.|TRBJ1-2
CASTGGERYGYTF
TGTGCCAGCACGGGGGGGGAGAGATATGGCTACACCTTC
>TRBV15|.|.|TRBJ2-6
CAATGTPGANVLTF
TGTGCCGCAACAGGGACCCCGGGGGCCAACGTCCTGACTTTC
>TRBV5-4|.|.|TRBJ1-1
CASNARGGMNTEAFF
TGTGCCAGCAACGCCCGGGGGGGGATGAACACTGAAGCTTTCTTT
>TRBV27|.|.|TRBJ2-7
CASSLTLAYEQYF
TGTGCCAGCAGTTTAACGCTCGCCTACGAGCAGTACTTC
>TRBV30|.|few|TRBJ1-1
CAWSVVGGNTEAFF
TGTGCCTGGAGTGTGGTCGGGGGAAACACTGAAGCTTTCTTT
>TRBV18|TRBD1|.|TRBJ2-7
CASSATGAEQYF
TGTGCCAGCTCAGCGACAGGGGCCGAGCAGTACTTC